The sequence of this T cell receptor (beta chain) was determined in a study of T-cell reconstitution after alpha-beta-depleted transplantation in children. The ends lost 4 bases at V and 4 bases at J; junction bases unmatched: 7. The germline gives CDR1 SGHRS, CDR2 YFSETQ. The CDR3 contains 14 residues. For TCRbeta, the library was prepared with unique molecular identifiers. TCRdb re-called the PCR reads through MiXCR, storing one row per CDR3 protein. The repertoire has about 610,000 distinct CDR3 sequences, about 10% of them found once; the top ten carry less than 5%. This clonotype appeared a few times.

This chain joins TRBV5-1 and TRBJ2-5; 7 bases line up with TRBD2. The starting material was PBMCs from the stem cell graft donor, obtained from the stem cell graft. The receptor comes from a human donor who donated a stem cell graft to a child with acute myeloid leukemia. The CDR3 region is CASSTGLVGETQYF. CDR3 bases: TGCGCCAGCAGCACAGGACTAGTCGGAGAGACCCAGTACTTC. The variable domain in full, with the rest retrieved from reference TRBV5-1 and TRBJ2-5, is KAGVTQTPRYLIKTRGQQVTLSCSPISGHRSVSWYQQTPGQGLQFLFEYFSETQRNKGNFPGRFSGRQFSNSRSEMNVSTLELGDSALYLCASSTGLVGETQYFGPGTRLLVL.